These 6 T cell receptor beta chains came from one sample sequenced in a study of T cells in localized non-small cell lung cancer. Assay used: immunoSEQ multiplex PCR; TCRdb lists only in-frame clones, some missing. In the table there are tens of thousands of clones, 84% of which are singletons. This specimen was peripheral blood, taken before any cancer treatment. The receptors were gathered from a man between 40 and 70 years old with stage I lung adenocarcinoma.

V is TRBV9 and J is TRBJ2-1, with no clear D. The CDR3 spans 13 residues. Germline V CDR1 and CDR2: SGDLS, YYNGEE. V lost 0 bases and J lost 9, with 10 bases in between. The CDR3 spells CASSVVGLGEQFF. CDR3 coding DNA: TGTGCCAGCAGCGTAGTAGGCCTCGGTGAGCAGTTCTTC.

The chain recombines TRBV4-1 with TRBJ2-1, with 12 bases aligning to TRBD2. Trimming at V came to 7 bases and at J to 9 bases, leaving 13 bases not matched to a gene. Germline CDR1 is MGHRA and CDR2 is YSYEKL. CDR3 length: 16 residues. The CDR3: CASKTRTSGTNVEQFF. Written as DNA, the CDR3 is TGCGCCAGCAAAACAAGGACTAGCGGGACTAACGTTGAGCAGTTCTTC.

The chain links TRBV7-2 to TRBJ2-1; 14 bases are a match to TRBD2. The trim removed 5 bases at V and 5 bases at J, leaving 2 bases unmatched. This CDR3 is built from 15 residues. Germline V gene data show CDR1 as SGHTA and CDR2 as FQGNSA. In DNA, the CDR3 is TGTGCCAGCAGCCCGGGACTAGCGGGAGACAATGAGCAGTTCTTC. Encoded protein: CASSPGLAGDNEQFF.

This chain connects TRBV5-1 to TRBJ2-7; TRBD1 matches 8 bases. Germline loops: CDR1 SGHRS, CDR2 YFSETQ. V lost 0 bases, J lost 6 bases, and 5 bases stayed unmatched. This CDR3 is 14 amino acids long. As DNA, the CDR3 is TGCGCCAGCAGCTTGGCCAGGGGGCTCGGCGAGCAGTACTTC. Translating it yields CASSLARGLGEQYF.

The chain carries TRBV7-3 and TRBJ2-5, with TRBD2 identical over 13 bases. The CDR3 consists of 18 residues. The ends lost 1 base at V and 7 bases at J; junction bases unmatched: 12. Germline assignment: CDR1 SGHTA and CDR2 FQGTGA. The CDR3 sequence is CASSLNVGGLAGLGTQYF. CDR3 DNA: TGTGCCAGCAGCTTAAACGTCGGGGGACTAGCGGGACTTGGGACCCAGTACTTC.

The rearrangement uses TRBV5-1 and TRBJ2-5, with TRBD1 identical over 9 bases. Germline CDR1 is SGHRS and CDR2 is YFSETQ. This CDR3 is 17 amino acids long. The trim removed 4 bases at V and 5 bases at J, leaving 15 bases unmatched. Here the CDR3 DNA reads TGCGCCAGCAGCCCGATGCTTACAGGGGGCTTTGGGGAGACCCAGTACTTC. As protein: CASSPMLTGGFGETQYF.